The next 18 T cell receptor beta chains were all read from a single sample in a study of T cell repertoires in cytomegalovirus infection. TCRdb processed the reads anew with MiXCR; each CDR3 protein has one entry. The sample contains fewer than 550,000 distinct CDR3 sequences, about 11% of which appear only once. Input material: PBMCs. Source of these receptors: a human donor in good health (CMV status not recorded). Some clones in this sample may be carry-over from other donors' samples.

This clonotype was recorded many times. V and J are TRBV5-4 and TRBJ2-3; no clear D gene. Germline-derived CDR1 and CDR2 are SGHNT and YYREEE (reference sequence). The V gene lost 4 bases and the J gene lost 2 bases, with 20 bases spanning the gap. The CDR3 spans 17 residues. CDR3 region: CASSPASRLTPTDTQYF. CDR3 bases: TGTGCCAGCAGCCCGGCGTCTCGACTGACCCCCACAGATACGCAGTATTTT.

This clonotype was detected many times. J is TRBJ1-5 and V is TRBV6-6, with 7 bases lining up with TRBD1. V was clipped by 5 bases and J by 3 bases; unmatched bases: 4. CDR3 size: 14 residues. From germline, CDR1 is MNHNY and CDR2 SVGAGI (reference sequence). The CDR3 protein is CASSVQGDNQPQHF. As DNA, the CDR3 is TGTGCCAGCAGTGTTCAGGGGGACAATCAGCCCCAGCATTTT.

This clonotype was detected ten times or more. The chain uses TRBV5-1 and TRBJ2-1; a weak D match, TRBD2 (6 bases). Germline V gene data show CDR1 as SGHRS and CDR2 as YFSETQ. The germline V and J ends were trimmed by 3 bases and 4 bases, with 14 bases remaining between them. This CDR3 is 15 amino acids long. Here the CDR3 reads CASSYTASEYNEQFF. The CDR3 bases are TGCGCCAGCAGCTATACGGCTAGCGAGTACAATGAGCAGTTCTTC.

This clonotype was recorded at least ten times. The V and J genes are TRBV7-3 and TRBJ2-2; D is unclear. Germline V gene lookup returns CDR1 SGHTA and CDR2 FQGTGA. This CDR3 is built from 16 residues. Trimming took off 5 bases at V and 0 bases at J, with 13 bases between the two ends. The CDR3 nucleotides are TGTGCCAGCAGCCGTCTGAACGGCCCGAACACCGGGGAGCTGTTTTTT. Translation: CASSRLNGPNTGELFF. Full variable domain (remainder filled in from reference TRBV7-3 and TRBJ2-2): GAGVSQTPSNKVTEKGKYVELRCDPISGHTALYWYRQSLGQGPEFLIYFQGTGAADDSGLPNDRFFAVRPEGSVSTLKIQRTERGDSAVYLCASSRLNGPNTGELFFGEGSRLTVL.

This clonotype was recorded many times. The chain is built from TRBV5-1 and TRBJ1-1; D gene ambiguous. V lost 2 bases to trimming and J lost 0 bases, with 5 bases between them. The CDR3 contains 13 residues. Germline CDR1 reads SGHRS; CDR2 reads YFSETQ. The CDR3 loop is CASSFELNTEAFF. The CDR3 DNA is TGCGCCAGCAGCTTTGAATTGAACACTGAAGCTTTCTTT.

This clonotype was counted at least ten times. The chain has TRBV7-6 and TRBJ2-7; 7 bases line up with TRBD2. CDR3 length equals 13 residues. The V gene end was trimmed by 4 bases and the J gene end by 4 bases; junction bases not matched to a gene: 4. CDR1 is SGHVS, CDR2 FNYEAQ, per germline. The CDR3 is CASSWGEGYEQYF. CDR3 DNA: TGTGCCAGCAGCTGGGGGGAGGGGTACGAGCAGTACTTC.

This clonotype was seen ten or more times. This chain links TRBV11-2 with TRBJ2-1; unclear D gene. The germline V gene has CDR1 SGHAT and CDR2 FQNNGV. V was shortened by 0 bases and J by 7 bases, with 16 bases between the two germline ends. The CDR3 covers 16 residues. The CDR3 bases are TGTGCCAGCAGCTTAGATCTAAGGTTAGCCGCTAATGAGCAGTTCTTC. Translating gives CASSLDLRLAANEQFF. Complete variable domain (other parts from reference TRBV11-2 and TRBJ2-1): EAGVAQSPRYKIIEKRQSVAFWCNPISGHATLYWYQQILGQGPKLLIQFQNNGVVDDSQLPKDRFSAERLKGVDSTLKIQPAKLEDSAVYLCASSLDLRLAANEQFFGPGTRLTVL.

This clonotype was recorded many times. Since no conserved phenylalanine or tryptophan closes the CDR3, a read error is the likely cause. Because the CDR3's place on the DNA is in doubt, the DNA is left out and the CDR3 is given as listed by TCRdb. This chain uses TRBV28 with TRBJ2-7; TRBD1, the D gene given by the table, was not confirmed from the DNA. The CDR3 length is 13 residues, termini included. CDR1 and CDR2 from the germline V gene are MDHEN and SYDVKM. CDR3 in amino acids: CASSSTRFNRGET.

In its sample, this clonotype was seen many times. The chain carries TRBV2 and TRBJ1-6; D call uncertain. The ends were cut back, 3 bases at V and 7 bases at J, with 16 bases in the middle. From germline, CDR1 is SNHLY and CDR2 FYNNEI. The CDR3 has 16 amino acids. CDR3 loop: CASSESLGIKNSPLHF. In nucleotides, the CDR3 is TGTGCCAGCAGTGAGTCTCTGGGGATCAAGAATTCACCCCTCCACTTT.

This clonotype was observed many times. The V call is TRBV7-2, the J call TRBJ2-1; D unresolved. CDR1 is SGHTA, CDR2 FQGNSA, per germline. There are 15 residues in the CDR3. V was pared by 5 bases and J by 4 bases, with 15 bases between. The CDR3 reads CASSPEPKYYNEQFF. DNA for the CDR3: TGTGCCAGCAGCCCTGAACCTAAATATTACAATGAGCAGTTCTTC.

The rearrangement uses TRBV19 and TRBJ1-4, with 7 bases matching TRBD1. The CDR3 totals 15 residues. The V segment lost 6 bases and the J segment 3 bases; nucleotides outside the gene matches: 7. CDR1 is LNHDA and CDR2 is SQIVND in the germline V gene (reference sequence). The CDR3 loop is CASRASTGPNEKLFF. CDR3 sequence (DNA): TGTGCCAGTAGGGCCTCGACAGGGCCTAATGAAAAACTGTTTTTT.

Worth noting for this clonotype: A read error may be the cause here, since a much bigger clone is one base away. V and J are TRBV18 and TRBJ1-2, with D possibly being TRBD1 (6 bases). V lost 4 bases to trimming and J lost 7 bases, with 16 bases between them. The CDR3 loop spans 14 amino acids. Germline CDR1 and CDR2: KGHSH and LQKENI. CDR3 sequence reads: CASSLRQDFFGYTF. DNA of the CDR3: TGTGCCAGCTCACTAAGACAGGATTTCTTTGGCTACACCTTC. The whole variable domain, filled in from reference TRBV18 and TRBJ1-2, reads NAGVMQNPRHLVRRRGQEARLRCSPMKGHSHVYWYRQLPEEGLKFMVYLQKENIIDESGMPKERFSAEFPKEGPSILRIQQVVRGDSAAYFCASSLRQDFFGYTFGSGTRLTVV.

As regards this clonotype: Being one base from a much bigger clone, this may be a read error. The chain recombines TRBV25-1 with TRBJ1-4, with D perhaps matching TRBD1 (6 bases). This CDR3 comprises 15 residues. Germline CDR1 is MGHDK and CDR2 is SYGVNS. V dropped 3 bases and J dropped 8 bases, with 16 bases sitting between them. The CDR3 sequence: CASSDQQGFMEKLFF. In nucleotides, the CDR3 is TGTGCCAGCAGTGATCAACAGGGCTTTATGGAAAAACTGTTTTTT.

This clonotype was detected many times. The CDR3 here is CASSLSRRERPDNEQFF. CDR3 nucleotide sequence: TGTGCCAGCAGCTTGTCCCGGCGGGAAAGGCCTGACAATGAGCAGTTCTTC. This chain connects TRBV7-8 to TRBJ2-1, with D perhaps TRBD2 (6 bases). The CDR3 loop spans 17 amino acids. V shed 3 bases and J shed 5 bases, with 20 bases lying between them. Germline V gene sequence: CDR1 SGHVS, CDR2 FQNEAQ.

This clonotype showed up many times. The rearrangement uses TRBV12-5 and TRBJ1-2; 9 nucleotides agree with TRBD1. The CDR3 spans 14 residues. Germline V lookup: CDR1 LGHNT, CDR2 FRNRAP. Germline trimming cut 4 bases from V and 7 bases from J; bases unmatched to any gene: 7. CDR3 region: CASGSRTGAGGYTF. The DNA of the CDR3 is TGTGCTAGTGGTTCCCGGACAGGGGCTGGTGGCTACACCTTC.

This clonotype was seen many times. This sequence joins TRBV28 and TRBJ2-7; 7 bases are a match to TRBD1. The CDR3 runs 17 residues. The germline V gene encodes CDR1 MDHEN and CDR2 SYDVKM. V lost 4 bases to trimming and J lost 2 bases; unmatched junction nucleotides: 14. The CDR3 coding sequence is TGTGCCAGCAGTTCCACAACACCGGGACAGAGAACCTACGAGCAGTACTTC. Residues: CASSSTTPGQRTYEQYF. Drawing the rest from reference TRBV28 and TRBJ2-7, the complete variable domain is DVKVTQSSRYLVKRTGEKVFLECVQDMDHENMFWYRQDPGLGLRLIYFSYDVKMKEKGDIPEGYSVSREKKERFSLILESASTNQTSMYLCASSSTTPGQRTYEQYFGPGTRLTVT.

This clonotype was seen only a few times. This chain uses TRBV2 with TRBJ1-2; 7 positions match TRBD1. Germline CDR1 SNHLY, CDR2 FYNNEI. The CDR3 sequence is 15 residues long. With V trimmed by 5 bases and J by 3 bases, 9 bases remained unmatched. This chain's CDR3 is CASSHETGPYYGYTF. CDR3 sequence (DNA): TGTGCCAGCAGTCATGAGACAGGGCCCTACTATGGCTACACCTTC.

This clonotype appeared many times. V is TRBV29-1 and J is TRBJ2-7; 9 nucleotides agree with TRBD1. CDR1 is SQVTM and CDR2 is ANQGSEA in the germline V gene. The J segment lost 3 bases and the V segment lost 3 bases, leaving 6 bases of the junction unmatched. The CDR3 sequence is 14 residues long. The CDR3 DNA reads TGCAGCGTTGACATAGGACAGGGGTACTACGAGCAGTACTTC. Its protein product is CSVDIGQGYYEQYF.